This T cell receptor beta chain was identified in a study of Ad26.COV2.S vaccination and SARS-CoV-2 variants. Study outcomes and limitations: Vaccinated and placebo-treated recipients had similar non-spike TCR breadth. Placebo recipients showed lower spike-specific TCR breadth than vaccinees.

The table came from immunoSEQ multiplex PCR; TCRdb's copy has only in-frame clones and leaves some out. The repertoire includes around 270,000 clones, roughly 85% of them detected once, and less than 3.5% sits in the top ten. The CDR3 extends over 13 amino acids. Germline V lookup: CDR1 SGHTA, CDR2 FQGNSA. Treatment described: about 20 received Ad26.COV2.S at low or high dose, single or two shots; 5 received placebo; per-sample allocation not given. Sampling took place 63 days after the first vaccine or placebo injection. Boston provided a donor who was an adult aged 18-55 years. An Ad26 vector that expressed Wuhan-strain SARS-CoV-2 spike constituted the vaccine. This clone was counted once. The target antigen is unknown. Its ends do not fully match the called genes, so a read error is possible.

The sequence was obtained from a person between 18 and 65 years old who received the Ad26.COV2.S COVID-19 vaccine or a placebo. The chain couples TRBV7-2 to TRBJ1-1; D not resolved. This sample comprised peripheral blood, obtained in a trial of Ad26.COV2.S vaccine versus placebo. This CDR3 reads CASSLAMNTEAFF. In DNA form, the CDR3 reads TGTGCCAGCAGCCTAGCGATGAACACTGAAGCTTTCTTT.